This TCR beta chain derives from a study of blood T cell repertoires in COVID-19. Study in general: PBMCs, B-cell-depleted T cells, or T cells were the source of the cDNA or gDNA that made up the material.

The CDR3 has 15 residues. Per germline, CDR1 SGHRS and CDR2 YFSETQ. V shed 5 bases and J 1 base; nucleotides not matched to a gene: 6. The assay was immunoSEQ multiplex PCR, and TCRdb's table has in-frame clones only and misses some. The sample consists of approximately 200,000 clones, 85% to 90% of them appearing once. V gene TRBV5-1 combines with J gene TRBJ2-3, with 8 bases matching TRBD1. Sequencing used peripheral blood. The source of this sequence is a woman aged 45-60 years with acute or convalescent COVID-19. The CDR3 is CASSSGGARTDTQYF. The CDR3 DNA reads TGCGCCAGCAGTTCAGGGGGCGCGCGCACAGATACGCAGTATTTT.